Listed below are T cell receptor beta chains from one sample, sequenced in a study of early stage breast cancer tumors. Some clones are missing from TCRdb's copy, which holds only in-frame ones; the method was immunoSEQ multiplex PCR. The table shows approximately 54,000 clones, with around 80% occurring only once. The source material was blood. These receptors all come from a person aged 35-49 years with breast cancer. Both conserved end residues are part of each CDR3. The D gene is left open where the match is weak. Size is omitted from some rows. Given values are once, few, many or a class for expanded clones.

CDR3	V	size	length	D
CASSAGTSEQYF	TRBV9	-	12	TRBD2
CASYTGISGGYTF	TRBV6-1	-	13	-
CASSLNTYTDTQYF	TRBV5-1	-	14	-
CASSLGGGGTDTQYF	TRBV11-3	-	15	-
CASSLALGGYYEQYF	TRBV7-8	-	15	TRBD1
CASSIIQGGEAFF	TRBV19	-	13	-
CASSPLSQGSLNYGYTF	TRBV7-2	-	17	-
CAILQTPGAGELFF	TRBV10-3	-	14	-
CASSLLGAGVNEQYF	TRBV4-1	-	15	TRBD2
CASSRHREETQYF	TRBV5-4	-	13	-
CASSYSPDREAFF	TRBV6-5	few	13	-
CASSEQGSGSYEQYF	TRBV6-1	-	15	-
CASRAGLASYEQYF	TRBV10-2	-	14	TRBD2
CASSEMGRAETQYF	TRBV6-1	-	14	TRBD2
CASSESLAGVWETQYF	TRBV2	few	16	TRBD2
CASIRTGMMETQYF	TRBV7-9	-	14	TRBD1
CASSLTSSGRRDEQYF	TRBV7-9	few	16	TRBD2
CASSVEANPADTQYF	TRBV9	-	15	-
CASSITTSGRSSYEQYF	TRBV7-2	-	17	TRBD2
CASSMLPGQSSYEQYF	TRBV19	-	16	TRBD1
CASSLIPPRGHTDTQYF	TRBV7-3	-	17	-
CASSQDGSHYNEKLFF	TRBV7-2	-	16	-
CASSPRDTGELFF	TRBV11-3	few	13	-
CASSLGPGKYEQYF	TRBV7-2	-	14	-
CASSEARTGWVNQPQHF	TRBV2	-	17	TRBD1
CASSQTRGAVRDTQYF	TRBV14	once	16	-
CASSQDAGPNYGYTF	TRBV4-2	-	15	-
CASSPSGSNTDTQYF	TRBV7-2	few	15	TRBD2
CASRYSRGTYEQYF	TRBV6-6	-	14	-
CASSPSGQVVHEQYF	TRBV28	-	15	TRBD1
CSVEDLGKAVPDGVTQYF	TRBV29-1	-	18	-
CASSSSDTYNEQFF	TRBV7-9	-	14	-
CASSLDGLAGGYNEQFF	TRBV7-2	-	17	TRBD2
CASSDDRGAYNEQFF	TRBV2	once	15	TRBD1
CASSLEVGGANVLTF	TRBV5-1	-	15	-
CASSTGQYTGELFF	TRBV5-1	few	14	TRBD1
CASSYQGSGEQYF	TRBV6-5	-	13	-
CASSSSRNTDTQYF	TRBV18	-	14	-
CATWGGVGYNEQFF	TRBV19	once	14	TRBD2
CASSQGVGYEQYF	TRBV18	-	13	-
CASSIVGHGTSGRNEQFF	TRBV19	-	18	TRBD2
CAWSVETQYF	TRBV30	-	10	-
CASSFSRDRGKGYEQYF	TRBV5-1	-	17	TRBD1
CASVDTFSGNTIYF	TRBV6-5	-	14	-
CASSEALGKAAGNTIYF	TRBV2	-	17	-
CASSYGRAPYEQYF	TRBV6-5	-	14	-
CASSKEVAGLAFLSSYNEQFF	TRBV21-1	-	21	-
CAISVGGDSNQPQHF	TRBV10-3	once	15	-